This T cell receptor beta chain was identified in a study of blood T cell repertoires in COVID-19. Germline V gene sequence: CDR1 SEHNR, CDR2 FQNEAQ (reference sequence). This CDR3 has 13 amino acids. Unmatched junction bases numbered 6, after V lost 5 bases and J lost 9 bases. Data came from immunoSEQ multiplex PCR; TCRdb stores just in-frame clones and leaves some out. Of 300,000 or so clones in the sample, 70% to 90% were seen once. V and J are TRBV7-9 and TRBJ2-1; 8 bases are shared with TRBD2. The source is a woman aged 50 to 60 with active or convalescent COVID-19. Sequencing input: peripheral blood. The CDR3 sequence is CASSPGRVGEQFF. The CDR3 region has the DNA TGTGCCAGCAGCCCCGGGAGGGTGGGTGAGCAGTTCTTC.